Below are 18 T cell receptor beta chains sequenced from a single sample in a study of shared clonotypes between healthy human individuals. Measured with immunoSEQ multiplex PCR; TCRdb has only the in-frame clones, and not every one. The profile covers 800,000 or so clones, with 90% to 98% appearing a single time and about 0.25% taken by the ten largest. In the naive CD8 group, cells lacked CD45RO and were positively selected for CCR7, so terminally differentiated effector memory CD45RA+ cells were left out. What was sequenced was naive CD8+ T cells sorted from blood. These receptors all come from a man younger than 45 in good health.

This clone was recorded only once. The chain joins TRBV28 to TRBJ2-1; 11 bases fit TRBD2. Germline CDR1 reads MDHEN; CDR2 reads SYDVKM. The CDR3 is 16 amino acids. V shed 3 bases and J 5 bases; nucleotides not matched to a gene: 6. The CDR3 here is CASSFSTSGIHNEQFF. CDR3 bases: TGTGCCAGCAGTTTCTCGACTAGCGGGATTCACAATGAGCAGTTCTTC.

This chain uses TRBV7-8 with TRBJ2-7, with D perhaps TRBD2 (7 bases). The CDR3 length is 15 residues. Looked up from germline, CDR1 is SGHVS and CDR2 is FQNEAQ. V was trimmed by 3 bases and J by 4 bases, leaving 16 bases between them. CDR3 nucleotides: TGTGCCAGCAGCTTTAGAGGAGGGGGAGGGTACGAGCAGTACTTC. Translating gives CASSFRGGGGYEQYF.

The rearrangement links TRBV27 to TRBJ2-1; no clear D. V lost 3 bases, J lost 5 bases, and 14 bases lay in between. The CDR3 spans 15 residues. Germline-derived CDR1 and CDR2 are MNHEY and SMNVEV (reference sequence). CDR3 in amino acids: CASSFYGGTNNEQFF. The CDR3 DNA sequence: TGTGCCAGCAGTTTTTATGGCGGAACCAACAATGAGCAGTTCTTC.

The chain is built from TRBV27 and TRBJ2-1; D possibly corresponds to TRBD2 (7 bases). Germline V gene data show CDR1 as MNHEY and CDR2 as SMNVEV (reference sequence). V was clipped by 0 bases and J by 7 bases, with 22 bases between them. The CDR3 contains 18 residues. CDR3 in DNA: TGTGCCAGCAGTTTATCCCCTCGTCTGAGGGGGGGAGGGAATGAGCAGTTCTTC. It encodes CASSLSPRLRGGGNEQFF.

The V gene is TRBV10-3, the J gene TRBJ1-3; weak D call: TRBD1 (5 bases). Trimming pared 2 bases from V and 1 base from J, leaving 6 bases between. The CDR3 loop spans 14 amino acids. Germline-derived CDR1 and CDR2 are ENHRY and SYGVKD. Written as DNA, the CDR3 is TGTGCCATCAGTGAGGCAGGGTCTGGAAACACCATATATTTT. This codes for CAISEAGSGNTIYF.

The J gene is TRBJ1-5, the V gene TRBV30; D ambiguous. Germline V gene lookup returns CDR1 GTSNPN and CDR2 SVGIG (reference sequence). The CDR3 runs to 13 residues. V was cut by 0 bases and J by 4 bases, with 7 bases left in between. CDR3 region: CAWSVFGNQPQHF. The CDR3 DNA reads as TGTGCCTGGAGTGTCTTCGGAAATCAGCCCCAGCATTTT.

The rearrangement joins TRBV29-1 to TRBJ2-3; no reliable D call. Germline CDR1 and CDR2: SQVTM and ANQGSEA. V was shortened by 8 bases and J by 6 bases, with 9 bases between the two germline ends. The length of the CDR3 is 10 residues. As DNA, the CDR3 is TGCAGCTCCCTGTCCGATACGCAGTATTTT. Translated, it gives CSSLSDTQYF.

In its sample, this clone was seen a few times. This sample includes further DNA sequences coding for the same CDR3. V usage is TRBV11-2 and J usage is TRBJ2-1; unclear D gene. The V and J ends lost 4 bases and 7 bases respectively, with 8 bases between them. The CDR3 contains 12 residues. Germline values: CDR1 SGHAT, CDR2 FQNNGV. As DNA, the CDR3 is TGTGCCAGCAGCTCCACCGGGAATGAGCAGTTCTTC. Translating gives CASSSTGNEQFF.

This sequence joins TRBV4-1 and TRBJ2-7; 7 nucleotides match TRBD2. The germline CDR1 and CDR2 sequences are MGHRA and YSYEKL. V shed 6 bases, J shed 2 bases, and the junction held 10 bases outside the gene matches. The CDR3 has 15 residues. Here the CDR3 DNA reads TGCGCCAGCAGTCCTCAAGGCGGGGGTCCCTACGAGCAGTACTTC. This sequence encodes CASSPQGGGPYEQYF.

This rearrangement joins TRBV11-2 to TRBJ1-4; tentatively, D is TRBD1 (6 bases). V was trimmed by 7 bases and J by 7 bases, leaving 16 bases between them. This CDR3 has 14 residues. Germline CDR1 SGHAT, CDR2 FQNNGV. CDR3 amino acids: CASTTSGVGEKLFF. The CDR3, as DNA: TGTGCCAGCACCACTTCAGGGGTCGGTGAAAAACTGTTTTTT.

V usage is TRBV7-2 and J usage is TRBJ2-3, with a weak D call TRBD2 (6 bases). Germline-derived CDR1 and CDR2 are SGHTA and FQGNSA. CDR3 length: 15 residues. Trimming left V 5 bases short and J 4 bases short, with 16 bases between. The CDR3 here is CASSRSSGGADTQYF. CDR3 sequence (DNA): TGTGCCAGCAGCCGATCAAGTGGCGGGGCAGATACGCAGTATTTT.

This chain uses TRBV30 with TRBJ2-1, with 14 nucleotides matching TRBD2. Per germline, CDR1 GTSNPN and CDR2 SVGIG (reference sequence). The CDR3 loop spans 13 amino acids. V gave up 6 bases and J gave up 8 bases; unmatched junction bases: 3. The CDR3 reads CACGTSGSYEQFF. The CDR3 DNA reads as TGTGCCTGTGGGACTAGCGGGAGCTATGAGCAGTTCTTC.

The chain links TRBV15 to TRBJ1-4; TRBD1 might be the D (5 bases). The CDR3 covers 15 residues. Trimming took 0 bases from V and 8 from J, leaving 13 bases between them. CDR1 LNHNV and CDR2 YYDKDF come from the germline V gene (reference sequence). The DNA for the CDR3 is TGTGCCACCAGCAGAGATCGACAGTTGACAGAAAAACTGTTTTTT. Translated, it gives CATSRDRQLTEKLFF.

The table lists this clone with a count of one. This chain links TRBV15 with TRBJ1-2, with D possibly being TRBD1 (5 bases). V dropped 3 bases and J dropped 4 bases, with 12 bases sitting between them. The CDR3 is 14 amino acids. Germline CDR1 reads LNHNV; CDR2 reads YYDKDF (reference sequence). CDR3 in amino acids: CATSSPGRLYGYTF. The CDR3 DNA reads as TGTGCCACCAGCAGCCCGGGACGTCTCTATGGCTACACCTTC.

This sequence joins TRBV6-5 and TRBJ2-1; 8 positions agree with TRBD2. Germline V CDR1 and CDR2: MNHEY, SVGAGI. V shed 8 bases and J 11 bases; nucleotides not matched to a gene: 14. This CDR3 comprises 14 residues. The CDR3 protein is CASWPAGAPGKQFF. DNA of the CDR3: TGTGCCAGCTGGCCAGCGGGAGCTCCTGGGAAGCAGTTCTTC.

The chain recombines TRBV27 with TRBJ1-5, with 8 bases aligning to TRBD1. The V and J ends lost 4 bases and 4 bases, in that order; junction bases with no gene match: 12. CDR1 MNHEY and CDR2 SMNVEV come from the germline V gene (reference sequence). The CDR3 is 17 residues long. Here the CDR3 reads CASSSSGTGLLNQPQHF. The CDR3, as DNA: TGTGCCAGCAGTTCCTCCGGGACAGGTTTATTGAATCAGCCCCAGCATTTT.

V gene TRBV6-4 combines with J gene TRBJ1-1, with D possibly being TRBD1 (6 bases). V lost 6 bases and J 4 bases, leaving 15 bases between the germline ends. This CDR3 spans 14 amino acids. The germline CDR1 and CDR2 sequences are MRHNA and SNTAGT. CDR3 protein: CASSSGAWGTEAFF. CDR3 in DNA: TGTGCCAGCAGCTCAGGGGCCTGGGGCACTGAAGCTTTCTTT.

The chain joins TRBV19 to TRBJ2-7; D is uncertain. The CDR3 totals 14 residues. Trimming took 0 bases from V and 1 from J, leaving 7 bases between them. Germline values: CDR1 LNHDA, CDR2 SQIVND (reference sequence). For the CDR3, the DNA is TGTGCCAGTAGTATAGAGGCAGATTCCTACGAGCAGTACTTC. Translated: CASSIEADSYEQYF.